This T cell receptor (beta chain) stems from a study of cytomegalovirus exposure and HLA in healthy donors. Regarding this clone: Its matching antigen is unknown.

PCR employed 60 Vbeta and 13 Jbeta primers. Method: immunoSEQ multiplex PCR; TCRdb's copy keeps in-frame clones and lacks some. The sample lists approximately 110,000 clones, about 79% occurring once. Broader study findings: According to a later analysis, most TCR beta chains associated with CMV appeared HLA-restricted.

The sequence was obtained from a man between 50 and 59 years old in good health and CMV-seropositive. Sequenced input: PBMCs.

CDR3: CASSPEAADSYEQYF. CDR3 nucleotide sequence: TGCGCCAGCAGCCCGGAGGCTGCCGACTCCTACGAGCAGTACTTC. The chain combines TRBV5-1 with TRBJ2-7; maybe TRBD2 (5 bases). Trimming took 4 bases from V and 0 from J, leaving 14 bases between them. Looked up from germline, CDR1 is SGHRS and CDR2 is YFSETQ. The CDR3 length is 15 residues.